This TCR beta chain stems from a study of CD8 T cells in ankylosing spondylitis. The V and J ends lost 4 bases and 6 bases respectively, with 13 bases between them. Germline assignment: CDR1 SGHRS and CDR2 YFSETQ. This CDR3 contains 14 residues. Using its own MiXCR run on the 5' RACE reads, TCRdb lists one record per CDR3 protein. The table records about 800,000 distinct CDR3 sequences, about 10% of them present only once. This clonotype was seen many times. Its target is not known. The study, taken as a whole, reports: Blood of patients with ankylosing spondylitis appeared to be characterized by a TCR beta motif of eight highly homologous variants.

Material: blood, either unsorted or a sorted T cell fraction (not recorded which). This receptor was taken from a male donor with ankylosing spondylitis. J is TRBJ2-2 and V is TRBV5-1; D possibly matches TRBD1 or TRBD2 (5 bases each). The CDR3 DNA reads as TGCGCCAGCAGCCAGGGACCGACCCCCGGGGAGCTGTTTTTT. This translates into CASSQGPTPGELFF.